The rows below give T cell receptor beta chains drawn from one sample of a study of T-cell reconstitution after alpha-beta-depleted transplantation in children. TCRdb itself ran the PCR reads through MiXCR, one entry per CDR3 protein. The data contain about 74,000 distinct CDR3 sequences, approximately 14% of them singletons. This material consisted of PBMCs, mostly from graft donor cells, taken 180 days after TCRalphabeta/CD19-depleted stem cell transplant. The receptors here all came from a male patient aged 2 to 9 who had a stem cell transplant for acute lymphoblastic leukemia, so the T cells may come from the graft donor. CDR3s leave out the opening cysteine and the closing phenylalanine or tryptophan.

cdr3_aa j_call cdr3_length v_call
ASSRQGYEQY TRBJ2-7 10 TRBV7-8
SAGVAGGQETQY TRBJ2-5 12 TRBV20-1
ATSGGAGGYNEQF TRBJ2-1 13 TRBV24-1
AISESVGRSRFYEQY TRBJ2-7 15 TRBV10-3
ASSPVRPYEQY TRBJ2-7 11 TRBV7-2
ASRPSGANVLT TRBJ2-6 11 TRBV28
SASPPLVAGTETQY TRBJ2-5 14 TRBV20-1
ASSPQTEAF TRBJ1-1 9 TRBV9
ASSLVRGNSYGYT TRBJ1-2 13 TRBV5-1
SARRDRETEAF TRBJ1-1 11 TRBV20-1
ASSLGGANNQPQH TRBJ1-5 13 TRBV28
ASSQGWAPTEAF TRBJ1-1 12 TRBV3-1
ATSAAYTGELF TRBJ2-2 11 TRBV24-1
SASTGVATNEKLF TRBJ1-4 13 TRBV20-1
ASSRTTGDNEQF TRBJ2-1 12 TRBV18
ASSLEGAAEAF TRBJ1-1 11 TRBV7-9
ASSLPGQGFRYT TRBJ1-2 12 TRBV18
ASSPLAGGVEQF TRBJ2-1 12 TRBV6-1
SVFSGLRGNEQF TRBJ2-1 12 TRBV29-1
ASSPAYGYNYT TRBJ1-2 11 TRBV18
ASSAGTGGHEQY TRBJ2-7 12 TRBV5-1
ASSLARGPRYGYT TRBJ1-2 13 TRBV7-9
ASSLRGRGFYNEQF TRBJ2-1 14 TRBV28